This T cell receptor beta chain was sequenced during a study of PD-1 blockade in classical Hodgkin lymphoma. Overall study results and limits: What caused the repertoire differences, perhaps disease activity or prior therapy, remains undefined. The CD4+ diversity rise by C4D1 was clearest in complete responders. Healthy donors were reported to have higher baseline TCR diversity than newly diagnosed patients.

Method: immunoSEQ multiplex PCR; TCRdb's copy keeps in-frame clones and lacks some. The sample has 45,000 to 55,000 clones; around 85% are singletons. In the case of this clone: Its antigen is as yet unknown.

CDR3 length: 15 amino acids. The germline gives CDR1 LNHDA, CDR2 SQIVND (reference sequence). The germline V and J ends were trimmed by 6 bases and 0 bases, with 12 bases remaining between them. All patients relapsed after autologous stem cell transplantation, and brentuximab vedotin exposure varied. The sequencing here drew on peripheral blood mononuclear cells (PBMCs), taken at baseline. The TCR comes from a human donor with classical Hodgkin lymphoma. V is TRBV19 and J is TRBJ2-1; unclear D gene. The DNA of the CDR3 is TGTGCCAGTAGAGGATTCCCCGACTCCTACAATGAGCAGTTCTTC. This codes for CASRGFPDSYNEQFF.